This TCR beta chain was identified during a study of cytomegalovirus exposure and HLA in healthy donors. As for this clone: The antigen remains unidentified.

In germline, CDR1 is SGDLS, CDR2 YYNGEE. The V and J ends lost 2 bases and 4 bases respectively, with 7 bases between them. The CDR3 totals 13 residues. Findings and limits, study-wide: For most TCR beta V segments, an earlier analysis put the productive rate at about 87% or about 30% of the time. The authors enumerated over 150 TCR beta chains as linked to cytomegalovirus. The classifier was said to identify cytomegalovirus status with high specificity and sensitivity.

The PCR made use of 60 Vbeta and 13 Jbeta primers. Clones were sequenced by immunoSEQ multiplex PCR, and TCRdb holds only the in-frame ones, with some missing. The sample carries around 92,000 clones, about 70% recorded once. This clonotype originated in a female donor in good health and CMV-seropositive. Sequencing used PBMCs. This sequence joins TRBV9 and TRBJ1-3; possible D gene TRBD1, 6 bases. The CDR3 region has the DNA TGTGCCAGCAGCGTGGACAGCGGAAACACCATATATTTT. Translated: CASSVDSGNTIYF.